A selection of T cell receptor beta chains follows, all from one sample in a study of blood T cell repertoires in COVID-19. Libraries were prepared by immunoSEQ multiplex PCR; TCRdb keeps only in-frame clonotypes and omits some of them. This table has 150,000 or so clones, more than 75% appearing once. Sequenced: peripheral blood. These receptors all come from a man aged 60 to 69 with COVID-19, enrolled during active disease. Each CDR3 is given with its conserved first and last residue. D genes are given only for firm matches. Not every row has a clone size; where given, it reads once, few, many or a size class.

size: -; D: -; V: TRBV6-5; J: TRBJ1-6; CDR3: CASSYSSRDNSPLHF; DNA: TGTGCCAGCAGTTACTCGAGCAGGGATAATTCACCCCTCCACTTT
size: few; D: -; V: TRBV5-4; J: TRBJ1-4; CDR3: CASSIRTGATNEKLFF; DNA: TGTGCCAGCAGCATTAGAACAGGAGCAACTAATGAAAAACTGTTTTTT
size: -; D: TRBD1; V: TRBV11-2; J: TRBJ1-2; CDR3: CASSLRQGANGYTF; DNA: TGTGCCAGCAGCCTCAGACAGGGGGCGAATGGCTACACCTTC
size: -; D: TRBD2; V: TRBV5-1; J: TRBJ2-2; CDR3: CASSWGGFQDTGELFF; DNA: TGCGCCAGCAGCTGGGGAGGGTTCCAAGACACCGGGGAGCTGTTTTTT
size: -; D: -; V: TRBV14; J: TRBJ2-7; CDR3: CASSHLWRSEQYF; DNA: TGTGCCAGCAGCCATTTGTGGAGGAGCGAGCAGTACTTC
size: -; D: TRBD2; V: TRBV7-2; J: TRBJ2-7; CDR3: CASSLGGSSGSNF; DNA: TGTGCCAGCAGCTTGGGAGGTTCTAGCGGGAGTAACTTC
size: -; D: -; V: TRBV18; J: TRBJ1-1; CDR3: CASSPDRILRNTEAFF; DNA: TGTGCCAGCTCACCAGACAGGATACTAAGGAACACTGAAGCTTTCTTT
size: -; D: TRBD1; V: TRBV5-1; J: TRBJ2-7; CDR3: CASSLAGDRGHEQYF; DNA: TGCGCCAGCAGCTTGGCGGGGGACAGGGGGCACGAGCAGTACTTC
size: once; D: -; V: TRBV3-1/TRBV3-2; J: TRBJ2-1; CDR3: CASSQTTTGREQFF; DNA: TGTGCCAGCAGCCAGACCACCACAGGGAGAGAGCAGTTCTTC
size: -; D: -; V: TRBV7-6; J: TRBJ1-3; CDR3: CASSLQMGDTIYF; DNA: TGTGCCAGCAGCCTTCAGATGGGAGACACCATATATTTT
size: -; D: TRBD1; V: TRBV5-1; J: TRBJ1-5; CDR3: CASSMGQGGNQPQHF; DNA: TGCGCCAGCAGCATGGGACAGGGTGGCAATCAGCCCCAGCATTTT
size: -; D: TRBD1; V: TRBV29-1; J: TRBJ2-3; CDR3: CSTRQGILGDTQYF; DNA: TGCAGCACAAGACAGGGCATCTTGGGGGATACGCAGTATTTT
size: -; D: TRBD2; V: TRBV6-1; J: TRBJ2-5; CDR3: CASSESPGGHETQYF; DNA: TGTGCCAGCAGTGAAAGCCCGGGGGGGCACGAGACCCAGTACTTC
size: -; D: -; V: TRBV6-5; J: TRBJ2-2; CDR3: CASSGTGPGELFF; DNA: TGTGCCAGCAGCGGTACAGGGCCCGGGGAGCTGTTTTTT
size: -; D: -; V: TRBV18; J: TRBJ2-5; CDR3: CASSPAAQGQETQYF; DNA: TGTGCCAGCTCGCCGGCCGCCCAGGGACAAGAGACCCAGTACTTC
size: -; D: -; V: TRBV9; J: TRBJ2-5; CDR3: CASSVAGQPQETQYF; DNA: TGTGCCAGCAGCGTAGCAGGACAGCCCCAAGAGACCCAGTACTTC
size: -; D: TRBD1; V: TRBV9; J: TRBJ1-1; CDR3: CASSPAPGQGTEAFF; DNA: TGTGCCAGCAGCCCCGCCCCCGGACAGGGGACTGAAGCTTTCTTT
size: -; D: -; V: TRBV9; J: TRBJ2-3; CDR3: CASSARMSYSDTQYF; DNA: TGTGCCAGCAGCGCCAGGATGTCATATTCAGATACGCAGTATTTT
size: -; D: TRBD1; V: TRBV29-1; J: TRBJ1-1; CDR3: CSVGEGGPLAFF; DNA: TGCAGCGTTGGTGAAGGGGGCCCACTGGCTTTCTTT
size: -; D: TRBD1; V: TRBV4-1; J: TRBJ2-6; CDR3: CASSRPRGQGISGANVLTF; DNA: TGCGCCAGCAGCCGTCCTCGCGGACAGGGGATCTCTGGGGCCAACGTCCTGACTTTC
size: -; D: TRBD1; V: TRBV5-1; J: TRBJ1-4; CDR3: CASTIGQGANEKLFF; DNA: TGCGCCAGCACCATTGGACAGGGTGCTAATGAAAAACTGTTTTTT
size: -; D: TRBD1; V: TRBV7-2; J: TRBJ1-5; CDR3: CASGIRTGENQPQHF; DNA: TGTGCCAGCGGCATCAGGACAGGCGAAAATCAGCCCCAGCATTTT
size: -; D: -; V: TRBV14; J: TRBJ1-1; CDR3: CASSQDLRQNTEAFF; DNA: TGTGCCAGCAGCCAAGATCTCCGACAGAACACTGAAGCTTTCTTT
size: few; D: -; V: TRBV11-2; J: TRBJ1-3; CDR3: CASSLLGGRSGNTIYF; DNA: TGTGCCAGCAGCTTACTGGGAGGACGCTCTGGAAACACCATATATTTT
size: -; D: -; V: TRBV11-2; J: TRBJ1-2; CDR3: CASSPFVGITNYGYTF; DNA: TGTGCCAGCAGCCCCTTCGTCGGGATCACTAACTATGGCTACACCTTC
size: once; D: -; V: TRBV24-1; J: TRBJ2-3; CDR3: CATSPRGRVSSTDTQYF; DNA: TGTGCCACCAGTCCCAGGGGACGTGTATCTAGCACAGATACGCAGTATTTT
size: -; D: TRBD1; V: TRBV9; J: TRBJ2-1; CDR3: CASSPGQGATHEQFF; DNA: TGTGCCAGCAGCCCGGGACAGGGGGCTACCCATGAGCAGTTCTTC
size: -; D: -; V: TRBV11-3; J: TRBJ2-1; CDR3: CASTGSEKNEQFF; DNA: TGTGCCAGCACCGGGTCAGAAAAAAATGAGCAGTTCTTC
size: -; D: -; V: TRBV28; J: TRBJ1-1; CDR3: CASSSLASKAFF; DNA: TGTGCCAGCAGTTCCTTGGCTTCCAAGGCTTTCTTT
size: -; D: -; V: TRBV11-2; J: TRBJ2-2; CDR3: CASSLGWGGGELFF; DNA: TGTGCCAGCAGCTTAGGCTGGGGCGGCGGGGAGCTGTTTTTT
size: -; D: -; V: TRBV7-6; J: TRBJ1-6; CDR3: CASSQTTGTNSPLHF; DNA: TGTGCCAGCAGCCAAACTACAGGGACGAATTCACCCCTCCACTTT
size: -; D: -; V: TRBV5-1; J: TRBJ1-2; CDR3: CASSLNPRGDQNYGYTF; DNA: TGCGCCAGCAGCTTAAACCCGCGGGGGGATCAAAACTATGGCTACACCTTC
size: -; D: -; V: TRBV6-2/TRBV6-3; J: TRBJ1-1; CDR3: CASSYSRQLMNTEAFF; DNA: TGTGCCAGCAGTTACTCCCGACAGCTAATGAACACTGAAGCTTTCTTT
size: -; D: -; V: TRBV5-3; J: TRBJ2-1; CDR3: CARSLGWGPSPYNEQFF; DNA: TGTGCCAGAAGCTTGGGATGGGGCCCCTCTCCCTACAATGAGCAGTTCTTC
size: -; D: TRBD2; V: TRBV28; J: TRBJ2-1; CDR3: CASSPRGGGSNEQFF; DNA: TGTGCCAGCAGTCCCCGGGGCGGGGGAAGCAATGAGCAGTTCTTC
size: -; D: -; V: TRBV6-5; J: TRBJ1-5; CDR3: CASKSGSINQPQHF; DNA: TGTGCCAGCAAGTCGGGATCTATCAATCAGCCCCAGCATTTT
size: -; D: -; V: TRBV28; J: TRBJ1-5; CDR3: CASSSNNQPQHF; DNA: TGTGCCAGCAGTTCCAACAATCAGCCCCAGCATTTT
size: -; D: -; V: TRBV15; J: TRBJ1-2; CDR3: CATSREARYGYTF; DNA: TGTGCCACCAGCAGAGAGGCCCGCTATGGCTACACCTTC
size: -; D: -; V: TRBV7-2; J: TRBJ1-5; CDR3: CASSSSIGRQPQHF; DNA: TGTGCCAGCAGCAGTAGTATCGGTCGGCAGCCCCAGCATTTT
size: -; D: -; V: TRBV7-6; J: TRBJ2-1; CDR3: CASSLVPAGSYNEQFF; DNA: TGTGCCAGCAGCTTAGTTCCTGCGGGATCCTACAATGAGCAGTTCTTC
size: -; D: -; V: TRBV7-2; J: TRBJ2-5; CDR3: CASSSPVGRETQYF; DNA: TGTGCCAGCAGCTCCCCCGTAGGCAGGGAGACCCAGTACTTC
size: -; D: -; V: TRBV6-5; J: TRBJ1-6; CDR3: CASRLHRESPLHF; DNA: TGTGCCAGCAGGCTTCACAGGGAGTCACCCCTCCACTTT
size: -; D: -; V: TRBV6-5; J: TRBJ1-3; CDR3: CASSPIRNSGNTIYF; DNA: TGTGCCAGCAGCCCGATCAGAAACTCTGGAAACACCATATATTTT
size: -; D: -; V: TRBV6-6; J: TRBJ1-2; CDR3: CASSTQTGANYGYTF; DNA: TGTGCCAGCAGTACCCAGACAGGAGCTAACTATGGCTACACCTTC
size: -; D: -; V: TRBV19; J: TRBJ1-6; CDR3: CASSEAAGPINSPLHF; DNA: TGTGCCAGTAGTGAAGCTGCGGGACCGATTAATTCACCCCTCCACTTT
size: -; D: TRBD1; V: TRBV7-9; J: TRBJ2-5; CDR3: CASSLGDRDQETQYF; DNA: TGTGCCAGCAGCTTAGGGGACAGGGACCAAGAGACCCAGTACTTC
size: -; D: -; V: TRBV28; J: TRBJ2-2; CDR3: CASSLPWGRGGELFF; DNA: TGTGCCAGCAGTTTACCCTGGGGGCGCGGCGGGGAGCTGTTTTTT